This record covers a single T cell receptor beta chain. Its antigen remains unidentified. These data belong to a study of cytomegalovirus exposure and HLA in healthy donors. Study observations and caveats: Compared with the roughly 730-donor mean, an Asian-associated ancestry cluster reportedly had fewer N-insertions, according to a later analysis. A later analysis appeared to link common viral pathogens to several of the most significant clusters. Certain indistinguishable V segments, among them TRBV6-2 and TRBV6-3, were excluded.

The CDR3 has 19 residues. Losses at the gene ends were 1 base for V and 0 bases for J; bases not matched to a gene: 11. CDR1 and CDR2 from the germline V gene are SGHTA and FQGNSA. Vbeta (60) and Jbeta (13) primers were used in the PCR. Repertoires were generated with immunoSEQ multiplex PCR, while TCRdb's copy carries only in-frame clones and drops some. This repertoire shows tens of thousands of clones, about four fifths found once; its top ten account for 4.5% to 7%. Sequenced input: PBMCs. The TCR originated in a male donor in good health and CMV-seropositive. The chain recombines TRBV7-2 with TRBJ1-5, with 8 bases matching TRBD1. The CDR3 DNA reads as TGTGCCAGCAGCTTAGGCCAGGGGGCGATTCCCTATAGCAATCAGCCCCAGCATTTT. Its protein product is CASSLGQGAIPYSNQPQHF.